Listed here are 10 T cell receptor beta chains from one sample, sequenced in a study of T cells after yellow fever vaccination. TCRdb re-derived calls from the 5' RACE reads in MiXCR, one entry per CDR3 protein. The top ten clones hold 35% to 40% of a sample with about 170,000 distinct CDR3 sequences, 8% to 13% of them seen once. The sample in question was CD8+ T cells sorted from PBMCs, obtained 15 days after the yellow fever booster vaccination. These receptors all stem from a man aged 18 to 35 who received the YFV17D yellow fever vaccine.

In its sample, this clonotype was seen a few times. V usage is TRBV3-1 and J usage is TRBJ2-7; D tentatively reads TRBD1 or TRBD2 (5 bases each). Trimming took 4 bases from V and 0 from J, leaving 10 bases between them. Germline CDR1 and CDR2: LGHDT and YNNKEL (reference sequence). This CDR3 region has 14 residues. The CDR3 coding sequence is TGTGCCAGCAGCCCGTCGGGACCCTCCTACGAGCAGTACTTC. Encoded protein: CASSPSGPSYEQYF.

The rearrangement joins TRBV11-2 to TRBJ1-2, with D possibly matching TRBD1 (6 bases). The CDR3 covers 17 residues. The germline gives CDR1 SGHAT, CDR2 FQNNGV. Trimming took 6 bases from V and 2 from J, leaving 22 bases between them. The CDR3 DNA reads TGTGCCAGCAGTGTATCTCCGAGGGGGGGCCTAAACTATGGCTACACCTTC. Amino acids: CASSVSPRGGLNYGYTF. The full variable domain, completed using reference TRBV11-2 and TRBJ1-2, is EAGVAQSPRYKIIEKRQSVAFWCNPISGHATLYWYQQILGQGPKLLIQFQNNGVVDDSQLPKDRFSAERLKGVDSTLKIQPAKLEDSAVYLCASSVSPRGGLNYGYTFGSGTRLTVV.

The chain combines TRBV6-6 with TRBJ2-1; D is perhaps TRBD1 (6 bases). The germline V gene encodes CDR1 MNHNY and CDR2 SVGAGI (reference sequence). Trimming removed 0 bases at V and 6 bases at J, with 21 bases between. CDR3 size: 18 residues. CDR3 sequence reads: CASSYSTLRTVQGNEQFF. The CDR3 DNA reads TGTGCCAGCAGTTACTCTACCCTCCGGACAGTTCAAGGCAATGAGCAGTTCTTC.

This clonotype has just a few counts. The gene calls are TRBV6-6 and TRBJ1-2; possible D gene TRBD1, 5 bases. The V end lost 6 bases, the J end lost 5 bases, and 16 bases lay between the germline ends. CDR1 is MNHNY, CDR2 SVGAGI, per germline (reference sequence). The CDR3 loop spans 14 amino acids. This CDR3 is CASSAEAWGYGYTF. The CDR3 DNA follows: TGTGCCAGCAGCGCTGAGGCGTGGGGGTATGGCTACACCTTC.

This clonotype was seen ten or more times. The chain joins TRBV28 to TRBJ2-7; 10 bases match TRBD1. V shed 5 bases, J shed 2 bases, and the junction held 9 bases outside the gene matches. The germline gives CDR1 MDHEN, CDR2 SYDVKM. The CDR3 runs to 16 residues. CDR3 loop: CASSPRPGQGPYEQYV. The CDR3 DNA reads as TGTGCCAGCAGTCCCCGACCGGGACAGGGGCCCTACGAGCAGTACGTC.

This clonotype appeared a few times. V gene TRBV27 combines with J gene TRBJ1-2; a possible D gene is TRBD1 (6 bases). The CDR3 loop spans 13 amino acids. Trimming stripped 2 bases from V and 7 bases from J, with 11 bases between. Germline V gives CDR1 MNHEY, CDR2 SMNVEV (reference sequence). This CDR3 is CASSLRGARGYTF. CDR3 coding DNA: TGTGCCAGCAGTTTACGGGGGGCGCGTGGCTACACCTTC.

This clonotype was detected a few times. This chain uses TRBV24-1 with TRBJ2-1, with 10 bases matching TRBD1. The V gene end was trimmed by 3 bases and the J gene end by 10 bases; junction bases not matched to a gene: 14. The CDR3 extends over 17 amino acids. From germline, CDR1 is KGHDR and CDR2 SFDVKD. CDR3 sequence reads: CATSDPLRDRGGVEQFF. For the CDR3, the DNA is TGTGCCACCAGTGATCCACTCCGGGACAGGGGTGGGGTGGAGCAGTTCTTC.

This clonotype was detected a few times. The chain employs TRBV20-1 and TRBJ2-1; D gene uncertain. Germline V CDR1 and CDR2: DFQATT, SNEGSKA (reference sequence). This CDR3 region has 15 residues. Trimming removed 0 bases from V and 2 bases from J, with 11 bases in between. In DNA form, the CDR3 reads TGCAGTGCTAGAGATAGAAGGGAAGCCTACAATGAGCAGTTCTTC. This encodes CSARDRREAYNEQFF.

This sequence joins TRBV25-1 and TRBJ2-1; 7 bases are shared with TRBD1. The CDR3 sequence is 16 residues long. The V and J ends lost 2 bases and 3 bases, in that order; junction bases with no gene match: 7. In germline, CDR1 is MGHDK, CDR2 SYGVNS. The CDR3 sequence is CASSERGQTRYNEQFF. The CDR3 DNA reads TGTGCCAGCAGTGAAAGGGGACAGACCCGCTACAATGAGCAGTTCTTC.

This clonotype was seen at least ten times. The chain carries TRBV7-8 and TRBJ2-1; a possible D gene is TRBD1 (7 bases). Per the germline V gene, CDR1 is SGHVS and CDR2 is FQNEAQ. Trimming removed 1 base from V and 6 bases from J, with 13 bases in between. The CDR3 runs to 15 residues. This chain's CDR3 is CASSLETGRFNEQFF. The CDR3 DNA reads TGTGCCAGCAGCTTAGAGACAGGGAGGTTCAATGAGCAGTTCTTC.